This TCR beta chain was captured by sequencing in a study of blood T cell repertoires in COVID-19. Study in general: Some COVID-19 samples were acute and others convalescent; all came from the United States, Italy and Spain.

This CDR3 is 13 amino acids long. V lost 2 bases, J lost 0 bases, and 5 bases lay in between. Germline V gene sequence: CDR1 SGHTA, CDR2 FQGNSA. In the authors' methods: For nucleated cells, counts were estimated from reference gene primer amplification. Assay used: immunoSEQ multiplex PCR; TCRdb lists only in-frame clones, some missing. Clone size and the V and J calls come from that table; the DNA yielded D and trimming. The data show 150,000 or so clones, 75% to 85% seen once. Two negative PCRs, clearance, or symptom resolution characterized the recovered Cohort 3 donors. This TCR came from a man aged 40-49 years who had recovered from COVID-19. Sample: PBMCs or T cells enriched from blood (not recorded which). The chain is built from TRBV7-2 and TRBJ2-7; D remains ambiguous. The CDR3 protein is CASSLSGSYEQYF. The DNA for the CDR3 is TGTGCCAGCAGCTTATCCGGCTCCTACGAGCAGTACTTC.